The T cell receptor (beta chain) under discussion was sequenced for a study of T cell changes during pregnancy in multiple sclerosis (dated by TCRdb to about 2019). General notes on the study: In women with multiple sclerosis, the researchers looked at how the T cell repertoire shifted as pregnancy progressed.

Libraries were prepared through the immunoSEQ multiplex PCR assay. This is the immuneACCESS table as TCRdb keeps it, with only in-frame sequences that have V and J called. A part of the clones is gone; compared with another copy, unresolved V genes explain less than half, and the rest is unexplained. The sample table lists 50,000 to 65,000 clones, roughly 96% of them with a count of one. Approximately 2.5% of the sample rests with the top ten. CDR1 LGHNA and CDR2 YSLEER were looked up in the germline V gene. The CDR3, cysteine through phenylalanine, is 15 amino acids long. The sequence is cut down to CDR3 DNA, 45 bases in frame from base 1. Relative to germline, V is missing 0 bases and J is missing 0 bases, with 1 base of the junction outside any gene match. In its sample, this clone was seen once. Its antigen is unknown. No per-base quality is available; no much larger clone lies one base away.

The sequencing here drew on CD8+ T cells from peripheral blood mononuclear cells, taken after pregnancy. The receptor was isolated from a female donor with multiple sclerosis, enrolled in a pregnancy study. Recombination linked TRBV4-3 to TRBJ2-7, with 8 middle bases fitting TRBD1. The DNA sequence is TGCGCCAGCAGCCAAGAAGGGACAGGCTCCTACGAGCAGTACTTC. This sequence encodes CASSQEGTGSYEQYF.